The 31 T cell receptor beta chains given below trace back to one sample, sequenced in a study of blood T cell repertoires in COVID-19. Generated by immunoSEQ multiplex PCR, the TCRdb table keeps only in-frame clones and is missing some. The top ten hold 0.75% to 0.9% of the sample, which has 150,000 to 200,000 clones, 85% to 90% seen once. The sequencing input was peripheral blood. These receptors originate from a woman aged 70-85 years with acute or convalescent COVID-19.

The chain is built from TRBV5-1 and TRBJ1-3; 7 nucleotides align to TRBD1. Trimming at V came to 4 bases and at J to 8 bases, leaving 9 bases not matched to a gene. The CDR3 sequence is 14 residues long. CDR1 is SGHRS, CDR2 YFSETQ, per germline. In nucleotides, the CDR3 is TGCGCCAGCAGCCCGGGGGACAGTAAAGACACCATATATTTT. Its protein product is CASSPGDSKDTIYF.

The chain employs TRBV3-1 (or the pseudogene TRBV3-2) and TRBJ1-2; the match to TRBD1 covers 10 bases. CDR1 LGHDT and CDR2 YNNKEL come from the germline V gene (reference sequence). V gave up 5 bases and J gave up 2 bases; unmatched junction bases: 8. CDR3 length: 16 amino acids. The CDR3 sequence is CASSEGQGVRNYGYTF. CDR3 in DNA: TGTGCCAGCAGCGAAGGACAGGGGGTCCGGAACTATGGCTACACCTTC.

This chain uses TRBV3-1 (or the pseudogene TRBV3-2) with TRBJ1-1, with D possibly matching TRBD1 (6 bases). The CDR3 spans 12 residues. V was trimmed by 5 bases and J by 5 bases, leaving 9 bases between them. The V gene's germline CDR1 is LGHDT and CDR2 YNNKEL (reference sequence). The CDR3 coding sequence is TGTGCCAGCAGCGCGACAGGAACTGAAGCTTTCTTT. It translates to CASSATGTEAFF.

V and J are TRBV9 and TRBJ2-1; 9 nucleotides match TRBD2. This CDR3 has 17 amino acids. CDR1 is SGDLS and CDR2 is YYNGEE in the germline V gene. With V trimmed by 0 bases and J by 1 base, 5 bases remained unmatched. The CDR3 reads CASSVGGRALSYNEQFF. The CDR3 DNA follows: TGTGCCAGCAGCGTAGGCGGGAGGGCCCTATCCTACAATGAGCAGTTCTTC.

V usage is TRBV18 and J usage is TRBJ2-3; D is possibly TRBD1 (6 bases). Germline loops: CDR1 KGHSH, CDR2 LQKENI. Trimming cost V 7 bases and J 3 bases, with 11 bases left between them. CDR3 size: 13 residues. CDR3 amino acids: CASLRQVTDTQYF. Here the CDR3 DNA reads TGTGCCAGCTTACGACAGGTGACAGATACGCAGTATTTT.

V is TRBV6-5 and J is TRBJ2-7; no firm D call. V lost 4 bases and J 3 bases, leaving 10 bases between the germline ends. The CDR3 contains 13 residues. CDR1 and CDR2 (germline): MNHEY, SVGAGI. The CDR3 DNA sequence: TGTGCCAGCAGTTTCCGAGTTCGCTACGAGCAGTACTTC. It specifies CASSFRVRYEQYF.

The rearrangement joins TRBV6-1 to TRBJ1-1, with TRBD1 matching over 8 bases. This CDR3 comprises 16 residues. The trim removed 3 bases at V and 4 bases at J, leaving 10 bases unmatched. Germline lookup yields CDR1 MNHNS and CDR2 SASEGT. CDR3 sequence: CASSEGSGGWVTEAFF. The CDR3 nucleotides read TGTGCCAGCAGTGAGGGGTCAGGGGGCTGGGTCACTGAAGCTTTCTTT.

In this sample, this clone turned up a few times. This chain joins TRBV18 and TRBJ2-7, with 9 positions matching TRBD1. The CDR3 runs to 13 residues. V gave up 3 bases and J gave up 6 bases; unmatched junction bases: 3. Germline V gene data show CDR1 as KGHSH and CDR2 as LQKENI. This chain's CDR3 is CASSPGTGIEQYF. The CDR3 DNA reads TGTGCCAGCTCACCCGGGACAGGGATCGAGCAGTACTTC.

This chain joins TRBV18 and TRBJ1-1; D ambiguous. V was pared by 3 bases and J by 6 bases, with 14 bases between. The CDR3 sequence is 14 residues long. The V gene's germline CDR1 is KGHSH and CDR2 LQKENI. The CDR3 loop reads CASSPGISPPEAFF. The DNA for the CDR3 is TGTGCCAGCTCACCCGGGATCTCGCCCCCTGAAGCTTTCTTT.

This clone was seen just once. The CDR3 coding sequence is TGTGCCAGCAGCTTGCGACAGGGAAATGAAAAACTGTTTTTT. Its translation is CASSLRQGNEKLFF. This chain links TRBV7-9 with TRBJ1-4, with TRBD1 identical over 7 bases. With 3 bases clipped from V and 5 bases from J, the junction kept 3 bases outside the gene matches. The CDR3 loop spans 14 amino acids. CDR1 SEHNR and CDR2 FQNEAQ come from the germline V gene (reference sequence).

The rearrangement links TRBV7-9 to TRBJ2-1; possible D gene TRBD1, 5 bases. CDR1 SEHNR and CDR2 FQNEAQ come from the germline V gene (reference sequence). V was shortened by 2 bases and J by 4 bases, with 12 bases between the two germline ends. The CDR3 runs to 15 residues. The CDR3 bases are TGTGCCAGCAGCTTATCAGGGCTCCTGTACAATGAGCAGTTCTTC. Translated, it gives CASSLSGLLYNEQFF.

The chain links TRBV5-5 to TRBJ2-5; 10 bases fit TRBD2. The germline gives CDR1 SGHKS, CDR2 YYEKEE (reference sequence). After removal of 5 bases from V and 5 bases from J, the junction contained 18 bases not matched to a gene. This CDR3 comprises 18 residues. The CDR3 here is CASSFDQSSGRKVETQYF. The CDR3 region has the DNA TGTGCCAGCAGTTTTGACCAATCTAGCGGGAGAAAAGTGGAGACCCAGTACTTC.

The V call is TRBV29-1, the J call TRBJ2-5, with 9 nucleotides matching TRBD1. Germline lookup yields CDR1 SQVTM and CDR2 ANQGSEA. This CDR3 contains 15 residues. V lost 7 bases to trimming and J lost 5 bases; unmatched junction nucleotides: 14. The DNA for the CDR3 is TGCAGCGCCACGGGTGGGGACAGGGATTTTGAGACCCAGTACTTC. Protein: CSATGGDRDFETQYF.

The J gene is TRBJ1-3, the V gene TRBV2; 8 bases match TRBD1. The J segment lost 2 bases and the V segment lost 7 bases, leaving 4 bases of the junction unmatched. CDR1 is SNHLY, CDR2 FYNNEI, per germline. The CDR3 covers 14 residues. The DNA for the CDR3 is TGTGCCAGCAATACAGGGGGGACTGGAAACACCATATATTTT. Protein sequence: CASNTGGTGNTIYF.

This clone has a handful of counts. The gene calls are TRBV5-1 and TRBJ1-6; 7 bases agree with TRBD1. J lost 5 bases, V lost 3 bases, and 5 bases had no gene match. The germline V gene encodes CDR1 SGHRS and CDR2 YFSETQ. This CDR3 spans 15 amino acids. The CDR3 DNA reads as TGCGCCAGCAGCTCTGGGGACAGAGATAATTCACCCCTCCACTTT. Residues: CASSSGDRDNSPLHF.

The chain joins TRBV7-2 to TRBJ2-7, with TRBD2 matching 9 bases. CDR3 size: 15 residues. CDR1 SGHTA and CDR2 FQGNSA come from the germline V gene. V was pared by 6 bases and J by 4 bases, with 10 bases of the junction left unmatched. The CDR3 nucleotides read TGTGCCAGCAGATCGAATAGCGGGGGATGGTACGAGCAGTACTTC. Translated: CASRSNSGGWYEQYF. Full variable domain (outside the CDR3, taken from reference TRBV7-2 and TRBJ2-7): GAGVSQSPSNKVTEKGKDVELRCDPISGHTALYWYRQSLGQGLEFLIYFQGNSAPDKSGLPSDRFSAERTGGSVSTLTIQRTQQEDSAVYLCASRSNSGGWYEQYFGPGTRLTVT.

The rearrangement uses TRBV6-2 or TRBV6-3 and TRBJ1-3, with D possibly being TRBD1 (6 bases). From germline, CDR1 is MNHEY and CDR2 SVGEGT. This CDR3 has 14 residues. The germline V and J ends were trimmed by 6 bases and 2 bases, with 11 bases remaining between them. CDR3 nucleotides: TGTGCCAGCAGACCTACAGGGACTGGAAACACCATATATTTT. Residues: CASRPTGTGNTIYF.

This rearrangement joins TRBV7-2 to TRBJ1-1; no firm D call. V was cut by 3 bases and J by 5 bases, with 13 bases left in between. The CDR3 is 14 amino acids. Germline V gene lookup returns CDR1 SGHTA and CDR2 FQGNSA. The CDR3 coding sequence is TGTGCCAGCAGCTTTGGGCGATCGGTGACTGAAGCTTTCTTT. Its translation is CASSFGRSVTEAFF.

J is TRBJ1-1 and V is TRBV7-8; a possible D gene is TRBD1 (6 bases). V shed 7 bases and J shed 2 bases, with 20 bases lying between them. The CDR3 spans 16 residues. Germline V lookup: CDR1 SGHVS, CDR2 FQNEAQ. CDR3 sequence (DNA): TGTGCCAGCATCGCCGGGACAATTGGCTTTAACACTGAAGCTTTCTTT. Translation gives CASIAGTIGFNTEAFF.

In DNA, the CDR3 is TGTGCCAGCAGTTACAGGGTCACCGGGGAGCTGTTTTTT. Amino acid sequence: CASSYRVTGELFF. The rearrangement links TRBV28 to TRBJ2-2, with a weak D call TRBD1 (6 bases). From germline, CDR1 is MDHEN and CDR2 SYDVKM. Trimming cost V 4 bases and J 4 bases, with 7 bases left between them. This CDR3 spans 13 amino acids.

This clone appeared once. The rearrangement links TRBV19 to TRBJ2-3, with TRBD1 identical over 8 bases. The germline gives CDR1 LNHDA, CDR2 SQIVND (reference sequence). After removal of 7 bases from V and 5 bases from J, the junction contained 20 bases not matched to a gene. The CDR3 totals 18 residues. This CDR3 reads CASIPRAGTGANLDTQYF. The CDR3 nucleotides read TGTGCCAGTATCCCGCGTGCCGGGACAGGCGCCAATTTAGATACGCAGTATTTT.

J is TRBJ1-5 and V is TRBV7-2; no clear D. The V and J ends lost 5 bases and 5 bases respectively, with 7 bases between them. In germline, CDR1 is SGHTA, CDR2 FQGNSA. There are 12 residues in the CDR3. The CDR3, as DNA: TGTGCCAGCAGCCCAACAGATCAGCCCCAGCATTTT. It translates to CASSPTDQPQHF.

This chain connects TRBV6-1 to TRBJ2-2; TRBD2 is a possible D gene (6 bases). The germline V and J ends were trimmed by 2 bases and 8 bases, with 9 bases remaining between them. The CDR3 consists of 13 residues. Germline V CDR1 and CDR2: MNHNS, SASEGT. As DNA, the CDR3 is TGTGCCAGCAGTGAAACTAGCAAGGGGGAGCTGTTTTTT. Its protein product is CASSETSKGELFF.

This chain uses TRBV5-5 with TRBJ1-1; D is possibly TRBD1 (5 bases). V lost 4 bases to trimming and J lost 0 bases, with 16 bases between them. From germline, CDR1 is SGHKS and CDR2 YYEKEE (reference sequence). CDR3 size: 16 residues. This CDR3 reads CASSLGGGRMNTEAFF. CDR3 DNA: TGTGCCAGCAGCCTCGGGGGAGGGAGAATGAACACTGAAGCTTTCTTT.

This clone was picked up one time. The chain links TRBV12-5 to TRBJ1-5, with unresolved D. Germline V gives CDR1 LGHNT, CDR2 FRNRAP. V lost 3 bases and J lost 2, with 8 bases in between. This CDR3 spans 14 amino acids. The CDR3 DNA reads TGTGCTAGTGGTTTCACCCCGGGCAATCAGCCCCAGCATTTT. Translated: CASGFTPGNQPQHF.

This chain joins TRBV28 and TRBJ2-3, with D tentatively TRBD2 (6 bases). This CDR3 contains 16 residues. CDR1 is MDHEN, CDR2 SYDVKM, per germline. V lost 6 bases and J lost 9, with 25 bases in between. The CDR3 sequence: CASSPFAWTPGETQYF. CDR3 sequence (DNA): TGTGCCAGCAGCCCTTTCGCTTGGACACCGGGAGAGACGCAGTATTTT.

V is TRBV6-5 and J is TRBJ2-7; 8 bases agree with TRBD2. This CDR3 comprises 14 residues. Germline V gene sequence: CDR1 MNHEY, CDR2 SVGAGI. The junction had 5 bases not matched to a gene; V was cut back by 7 bases and J by 0 bases. This chain's CDR3 is CASTGGVSSYEQYF. The CDR3 DNA sequence: TGTGCCAGCACCGGGGGGGTAAGCTCCTACGAGCAGTACTTC.

The chain couples TRBV4-1 to TRBJ1-2; D is perhaps TRBD1 (5 bases). Looked up from germline, CDR1 is MGHRA and CDR2 is YSYEKL. Trimming stripped 0 bases from V and 8 bases from J, with 10 bases between. The CDR3 length is 13 residues. This CDR3 is CASSQETHRGYTF. The CDR3 DNA is TGCGCCAGCAGCCAAGAGACACACAGGGGCTACACCTTC.

This clone was seen once. Just one base apart from a much larger clone, this may be a read error. This rearrangement joins TRBV11-3 to TRBJ2-7; 10 bases match TRBD2. Unmatched junction bases numbered 4, after V lost 1 base and J lost 4 bases. The CDR3 is 15 residues long. Germline V gene lookup returns CDR1 SGHNT and CDR2 YENEEA. The CDR3 bases are TGTGCCAGCAGCTTAGGGCTAGCGGGAGCTTACGAGCAGTACTTC. It yields the protein CASSLGLAGAYEQYF.

The chain links TRBV11-2 to TRBJ2-7, with 7 bases lining up with TRBD1. The CDR3 spans 13 residues. Unmatched junction bases numbered 3, after V lost 5 bases and J lost 2 bases. Germline V CDR1 and CDR2: SGHAT, FQNNGV. This CDR3 reads CASSTTGPYEQYF. The DNA of the CDR3 is TGTGCCAGCAGCACGACAGGGCCCTACGAGCAGTACTTC.

The chain links TRBV29-1 to TRBJ2-5, with a tentative D call TRBD2 (5 bases). V lost 4 bases, J lost 5 bases, and 11 bases lay in between. Looked up from germline, CDR1 is SQVTM and CDR2 is ANQGSEA. The CDR3 consists of 12 residues. CDR3 DNA sequence: TGCAGCGTTGCTGGGAGCTGGGAGACCCAGTACTTC. Protein: CSVAGSWETQYF.